This TCR beta chain was documented in a study of spatial heterogeneity in lung cancer. At the level of the study: Each distinct TCR and UMI combination averaged more than ten appearances in raw reads. Study-level results: In tumors, expanded intratumoral alpha and beta TCR counts tracked mutation counts.

As to time point: sample taken at primary tumor resection. Comment on this clonotype: Its specificity is unknown.

TCRdb reprocessed the 5' RACE reads with MiXCR, giving one entry per CDR3 protein. The sample holds 5,300 or so distinct CDR3 sequences, 6.5% to 7.5% seen once. This material consisted of lung tumor tissue, taken at surgery. The TCR was taken from a male donor with early-stage non-small cell lung cancer.

CDR3 DNA: TGTGCCAGCAGTTTTTTAACGCGGGATCTCGGGGAGCTGTTTTTT. Translation: CASSFLTRDLGELFF. The genes are TRBV28 and TRBJ2-2; a possible D gene is TRBD2 (6 bases). Germline values: CDR1 MDHEN, CDR2 SYDVKM. Trimming removed 3 bases at V and 7 bases at J, with 15 bases between. There are 15 residues in the CDR3.